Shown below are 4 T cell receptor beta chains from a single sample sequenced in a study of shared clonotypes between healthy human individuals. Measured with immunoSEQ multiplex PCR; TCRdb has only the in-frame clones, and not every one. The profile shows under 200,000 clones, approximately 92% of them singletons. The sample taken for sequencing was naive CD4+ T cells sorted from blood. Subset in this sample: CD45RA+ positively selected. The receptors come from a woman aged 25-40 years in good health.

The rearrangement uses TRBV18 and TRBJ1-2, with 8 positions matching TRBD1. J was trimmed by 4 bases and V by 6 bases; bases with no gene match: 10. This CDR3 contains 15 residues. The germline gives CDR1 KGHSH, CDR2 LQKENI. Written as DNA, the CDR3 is TGTGCCAGCTCCCCCACTGGACAGGGTGCCTATGGCTACACCTTC. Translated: CASSPTGQGAYGYTF.

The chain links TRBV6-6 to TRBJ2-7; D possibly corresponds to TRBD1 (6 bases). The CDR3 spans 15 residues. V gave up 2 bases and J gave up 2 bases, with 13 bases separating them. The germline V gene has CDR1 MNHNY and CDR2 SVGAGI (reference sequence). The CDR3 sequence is CASSYINQGTYEQYF. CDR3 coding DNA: TGTGCCAGCAGTTACATTAATCAGGGGACCTACGAGCAGTACTTC.

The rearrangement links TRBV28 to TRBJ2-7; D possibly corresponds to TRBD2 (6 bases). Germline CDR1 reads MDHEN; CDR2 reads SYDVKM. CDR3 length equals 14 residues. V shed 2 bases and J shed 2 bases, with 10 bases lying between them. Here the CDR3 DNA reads TGTGCCAGCAGTTTAGCCGCGGGAACCTACGAGCAGTACTTC. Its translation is CASSLAAGTYEQYF.

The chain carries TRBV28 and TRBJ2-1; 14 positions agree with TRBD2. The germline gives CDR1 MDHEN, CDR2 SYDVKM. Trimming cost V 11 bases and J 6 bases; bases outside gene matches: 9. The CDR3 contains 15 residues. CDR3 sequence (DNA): TGTGCCGGGGGCCCTGGACTAGCGGGAGGCAATGAGCAGTTCTTC. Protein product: CAGGPGLAGGNEQFF.